Below, one T cell receptor (beta chain) is given with its context. Germline CDR1 reads MDHEN; CDR2 reads SYDVKM. CDR3 size: 15 residues. With 7 bases clipped from V and 7 bases from J, the junction kept 8 bases outside the gene matches. This specimen belongs to a study of blood T cell repertoires in COVID-19. On the study more broadly: Sources were T cells, B-cell-depleted T cells, or PBMCs; the material itself was cDNA or gDNA.

Some clones are missing from TCRdb's copy, which holds only in-frame ones; the method was immunoSEQ multiplex PCR. The table records 270,000 or so clones, under 90% of them present only once. The receptor's source is a human donor in a cohort sampled during active COVID-19. The sequenced sample was peripheral blood. This chain uses TRBV28 with TRBJ1-6; 9 positions match TRBD1. Written as DNA, the CDR3 is TGTGCCAGCATCCAGGGGGGGACAGGGAATTCACCCCTCCACTTT. Translating gives CASIQGGTGNSPLHF. Full variable domain (missing parts from reference TRBV28 and TRBJ1-6): DVKVTQSSRYLVKRTGEKVFLECVQDMDHENMFWYRQDPGLGLRLIYFSYDVKMKEKGDIPEGYSVSREKKERFSLILESASTNQTSMYLCASIQGGTGNSPLHFGNGTRLTVT.